This T cell receptor beta chain was found in a study of OX40 agonist ivuxolimab in advanced cancers. V dropped 4 bases and J dropped 4 bases, with 10 bases sitting between them. CDR1 and CDR2 (germline): SQVTM, ANQGSEA. This CDR3 comprises 13 residues. Assay used: immunoSEQ multiplex PCR; TCRdb lists only in-frame clones, some missing. The table has approximately 70,000 clones, roughly 82% seen once. The chain joins TRBV29-1 to TRBJ2-2; D not certain. The sequence came from an adult with an advanced solid tumor such as melanoma, head and neck, liver or kidney cancer. The source was CD4+ or CD8+ T cells sorted from blood, collected in a trial of the OX40 agonist ivuxolimab. The CDR3: CSVGQSSTGELFF. DNA of the CDR3: TGCAGCGTTGGGCAGTCCAGCACCGGGGAGCTGTTTTTT.